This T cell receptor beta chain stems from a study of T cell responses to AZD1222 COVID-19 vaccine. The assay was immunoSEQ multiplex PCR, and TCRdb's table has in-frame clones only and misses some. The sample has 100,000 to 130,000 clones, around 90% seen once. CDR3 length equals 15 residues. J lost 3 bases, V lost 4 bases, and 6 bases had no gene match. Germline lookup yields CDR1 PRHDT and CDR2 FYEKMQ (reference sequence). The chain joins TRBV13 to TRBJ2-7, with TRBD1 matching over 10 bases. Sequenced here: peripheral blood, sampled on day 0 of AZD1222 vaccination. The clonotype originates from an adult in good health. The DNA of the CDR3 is TGTGCCAGCAGCTCCCACCGGGACAGGGGCTACGAGCAGTACTTC. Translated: CASSSHRDRGYEQYF. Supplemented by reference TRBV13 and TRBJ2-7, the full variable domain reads AAGVIQSPRHLIKEKRETATLKCYPIPRHDTVYWYQQGPGQDPQFLISFYEKMQSDKGSIPDRFSAQQFSDYHSELNMSSLELGDSALYFCASSSHRDRGYEQYFGPGTRLTVT.